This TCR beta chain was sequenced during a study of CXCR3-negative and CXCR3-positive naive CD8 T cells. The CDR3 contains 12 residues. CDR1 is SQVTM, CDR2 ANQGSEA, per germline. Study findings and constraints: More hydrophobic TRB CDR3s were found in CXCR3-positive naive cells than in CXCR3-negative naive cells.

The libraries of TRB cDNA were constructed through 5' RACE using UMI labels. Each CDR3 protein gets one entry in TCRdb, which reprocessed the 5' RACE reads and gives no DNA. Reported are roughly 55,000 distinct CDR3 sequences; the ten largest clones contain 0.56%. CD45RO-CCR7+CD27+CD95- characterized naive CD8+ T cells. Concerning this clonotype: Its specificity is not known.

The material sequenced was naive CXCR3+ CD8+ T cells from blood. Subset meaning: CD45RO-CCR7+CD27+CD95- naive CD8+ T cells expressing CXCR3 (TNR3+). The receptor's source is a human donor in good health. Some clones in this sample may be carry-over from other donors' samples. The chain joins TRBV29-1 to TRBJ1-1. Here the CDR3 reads CSVEELGYAALF.